The clone carrying this TCR beta chain appeared a few times. This specimen comes from a study of CD8+ T cells in alopecia areata. Germline CDR1 MNHEY, CDR2 SVGAGI. V dropped 8 bases and J dropped 5 bases, with 16 bases sitting between them. This CDR3 contains 13 residues. RNA, once extracted, was reverse transcribed into cDNA for use as the sequencing template. Some clones are missing from TCRdb's copy, which holds only in-frame ones; the method was immunoSEQ multiplex PCR. Among approximately 180,000 clones listed, 67% were seen once. The chain carries TRBV6-5 and TRBJ2-7, with D possibly being TRBD1 (6 bases). Sequencing used CD8+ T cells sorted from blood, obtained at week 0. This receptor was obtained from a human donor with alopecia areata. This CDR3 is CASRLQGYDEQYF. The CDR3 DNA follows: TGTGCCAGCCGCCTCCAGGGGTACGACGAGCAGTACTTC.